The source of this TCR beta chain is a study of OX40 agonist ivuxolimab in advanced cancers. The assay was immunoSEQ multiplex PCR, and TCRdb's table has in-frame clones only and misses some. The sample lists roughly 48,000 clones, roughly four fifths occurring once. V shed 9 bases and J shed 0 bases, with 12 bases lying between them. The length of the CDR3 is 14 residues. Germline CDR1 and CDR2: LNHDA and SQIVND (reference sequence). The specimen was CD4+ or CD8+ T cells sorted from blood, collected in a trial of the OX40 agonist ivuxolimab. The TCR was taken from an adult with an advanced solid tumor such as melanoma, head and neck, liver or kidney cancer. The rearrangement uses TRBV19 and TRBJ1-3, with D tentatively TRBD1 (5 bases). The CDR3 region is CASDRGYSGNTIYF. The DNA for the CDR3 is TGTGCCAGCGATAGGGGTTACTCTGGAAACACCATATATTTT.